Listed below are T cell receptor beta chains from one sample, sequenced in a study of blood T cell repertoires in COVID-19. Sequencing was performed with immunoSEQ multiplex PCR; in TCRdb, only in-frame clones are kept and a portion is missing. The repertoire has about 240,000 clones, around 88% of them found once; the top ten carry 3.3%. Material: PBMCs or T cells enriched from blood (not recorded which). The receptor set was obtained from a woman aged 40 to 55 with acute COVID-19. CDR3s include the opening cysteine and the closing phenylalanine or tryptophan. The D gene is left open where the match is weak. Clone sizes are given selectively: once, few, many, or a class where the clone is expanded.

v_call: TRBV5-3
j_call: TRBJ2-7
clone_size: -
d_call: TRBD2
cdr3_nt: TGTGCCAGAAGCTTGTCTAGCGGGAGTTCCTACGAGCAGTACTTC
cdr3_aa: CARSLSSGSSYEQYF

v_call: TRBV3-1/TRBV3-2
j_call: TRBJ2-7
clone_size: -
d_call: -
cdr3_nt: TGTGCCAGCAGCCGTGGAGTAATATCCTACGAGCAGTACTTC
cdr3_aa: CASSRGVISYEQYF

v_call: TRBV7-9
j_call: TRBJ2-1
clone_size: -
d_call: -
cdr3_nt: TGTGCCAGCAGCAGTGAGGGAGTGGGGAATGAGCAGTTCTTC
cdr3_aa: CASSSEGVGNEQFF

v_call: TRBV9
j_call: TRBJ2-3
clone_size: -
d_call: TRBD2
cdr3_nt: TGTGCCAGCAGCGTAGGAGCGGGAGGTTACACAGATACGCAGTATTTT
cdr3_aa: CASSVGAGGYTDTQYF

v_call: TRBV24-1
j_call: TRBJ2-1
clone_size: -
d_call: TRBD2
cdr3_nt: TGTGCCACCAGTGCACTAGCGGGAGGGAGGAATGAGCAGTTCTTC
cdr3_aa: CATSALAGGRNEQFF

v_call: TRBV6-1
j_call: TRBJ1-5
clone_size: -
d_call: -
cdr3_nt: TGTGCCAGCAGTGAAAGTACAGTAAATCAGCCCCAGCATTTT
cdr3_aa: CASSESTVNQPQHF

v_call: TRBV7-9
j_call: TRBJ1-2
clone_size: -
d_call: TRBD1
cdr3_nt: TGTGCCAGCAGCACCGGGGACAGAAACTTTAACTATGGCTACACCTTC
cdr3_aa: CASSTGDRNFNYGYTF

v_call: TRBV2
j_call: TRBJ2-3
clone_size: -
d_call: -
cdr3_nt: TGTGCCAGCAGTGAAGGCGCGACAGATACGCAGTATTTT
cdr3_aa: CASSEGATDTQYF

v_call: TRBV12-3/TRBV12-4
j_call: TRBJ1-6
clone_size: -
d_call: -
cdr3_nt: TGTGCCAGCGGCCGCGGTATTTCACCCCTCCACTTT
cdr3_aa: CASGRGISPLHF

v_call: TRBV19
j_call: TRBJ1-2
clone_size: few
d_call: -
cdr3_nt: TGTGCCAGTACCCAGACAGCCTATTATGGCTACACCTTC
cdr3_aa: CASTQTAYYGYTF

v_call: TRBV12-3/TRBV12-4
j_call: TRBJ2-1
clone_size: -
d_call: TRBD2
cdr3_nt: TGTGCCAGCAGCCCTCTAGCGGCAAATGAGCAGTTCTTC
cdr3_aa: CASSPLAANEQFF

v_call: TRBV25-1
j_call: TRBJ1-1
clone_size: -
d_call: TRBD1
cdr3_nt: TGTGCCAGCAGTGAATCTGTGACAGGGAGTACTGAAGCTTTCTTT
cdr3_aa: CASSESVTGSTEAFF

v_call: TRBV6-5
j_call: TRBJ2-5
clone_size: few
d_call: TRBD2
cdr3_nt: TGTGCCAGCAGTTTCAGACCGGGACTACAAGAGACCCAGTACTTC
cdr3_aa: CASSFRPGLQETQYF

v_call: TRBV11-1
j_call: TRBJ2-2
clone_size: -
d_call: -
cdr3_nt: TGTGCCAGCAGCTTTGAAGGGGCGTACACCGGGGAGCTGTTTTTT
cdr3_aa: CASSFEGAYTGELFF

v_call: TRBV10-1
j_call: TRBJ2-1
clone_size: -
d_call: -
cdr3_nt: TGCGCCAGCAGTGGAAGACAGGGCGGGGTAGCGGAGTACAATGAGCAGTTCTTC
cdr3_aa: CASSGRQGGVAEYNEQFF

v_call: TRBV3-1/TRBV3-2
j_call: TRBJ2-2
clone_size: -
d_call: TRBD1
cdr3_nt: TGTGCCAGCGGGGGACAGGGAGGCACCGGGGAGCTGTTTTTT
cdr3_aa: CASGGQGGTGELFF

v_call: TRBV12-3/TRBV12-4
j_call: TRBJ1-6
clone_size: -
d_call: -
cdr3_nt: TGTGCCAGCAGTTTTGAAGGGAGACCCCTCCACTTT
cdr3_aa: CASSFEGRPLHF

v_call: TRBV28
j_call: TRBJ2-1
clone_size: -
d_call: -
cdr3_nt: TGTGCCAGCATTTATCAGGGCGAGCAGTTCTTC
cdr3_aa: CASIYQGEQFF

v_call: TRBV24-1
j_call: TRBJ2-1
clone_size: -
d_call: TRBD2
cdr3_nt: TGTGCCACCAGTGATGTTGAGGCTAGCGGGATCAATGAGCAGTTCTTC
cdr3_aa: CATSDVEASGINEQFF

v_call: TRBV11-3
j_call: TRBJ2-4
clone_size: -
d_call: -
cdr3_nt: TGTGCCAGCAGCCCCCCCTGGGGCGGGATTACCAAAAACATTCAGTACTTC
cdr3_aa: CASSPPWGGITKNIQYF

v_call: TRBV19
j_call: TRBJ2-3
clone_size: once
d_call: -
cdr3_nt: TGTGCCAGTAATCGGGATCCTTTCACAGATACGCAGTATTTT
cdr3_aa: CASNRDPFTDTQYF

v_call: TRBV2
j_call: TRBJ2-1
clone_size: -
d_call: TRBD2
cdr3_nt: TGTGCCTTCCGGGAGGCTAGCGGGAATGATCAGTTCTTC
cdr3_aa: CAFREASGNDQFF

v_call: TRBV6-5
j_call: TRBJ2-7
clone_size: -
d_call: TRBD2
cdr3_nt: TGTGCCAGCAGCGAGTGGACTAGCGGTGACGAGCAGTACTTC
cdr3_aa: CASSEWTSGDEQYF

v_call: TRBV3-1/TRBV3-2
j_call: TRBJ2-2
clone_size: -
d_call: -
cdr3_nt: TGTGCCAGCAGCCAGACTAGTCTCTCCGGGGAGCTGTTTTTT
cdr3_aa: CASSQTSLSGELFF

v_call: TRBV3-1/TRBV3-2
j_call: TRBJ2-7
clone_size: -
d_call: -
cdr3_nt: TGTGCCAGCAGCCTGACTCCCGAGGACGAGCAGTACTTC
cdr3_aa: CASSLTPEDEQYF

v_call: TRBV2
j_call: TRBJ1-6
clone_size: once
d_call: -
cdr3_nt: TGTGCCAGCAAGTACCAGAATAATTCACCCCTCCACTTT
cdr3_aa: CASKYQNNSPLHF

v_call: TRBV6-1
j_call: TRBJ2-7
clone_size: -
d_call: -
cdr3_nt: TGTGCCAGCAGTGACACATACGAGCAGTACTTC
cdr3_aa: CASSDTYEQYF

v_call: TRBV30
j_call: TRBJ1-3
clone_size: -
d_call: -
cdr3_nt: TGTGCCTGGAGGTCTCCGGGGTCTGGAAACACCATATATTTT
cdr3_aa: CAWRSPGSGNTIYF

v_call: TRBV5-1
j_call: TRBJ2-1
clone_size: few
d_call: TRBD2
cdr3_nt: TGCGCCAGCAGCTTGCTGGCTAGCGGGAGCCTAGGCAATGAGCAGTTCTTC
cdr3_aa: CASSLLASGSLGNEQFF

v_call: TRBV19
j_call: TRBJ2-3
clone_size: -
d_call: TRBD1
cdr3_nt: TGTGCCAGTAGTCCCTCATTCAGGGGGCATACGCAGTATTTT
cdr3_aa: CASSPSFRGHTQYF

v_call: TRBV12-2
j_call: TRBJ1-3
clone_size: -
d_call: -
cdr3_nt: TGTGCAAGTCGCTTAGCAGAGAGAGGAAACACCATATATTTT
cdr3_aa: CASRLAERGNTIYF

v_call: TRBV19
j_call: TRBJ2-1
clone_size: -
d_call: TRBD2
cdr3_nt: TGTGCCAGTACCACCCTGGCGGGAGGGCCCAATGAGCAGTTCTTC
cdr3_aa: CASTTLAGGPNEQFF

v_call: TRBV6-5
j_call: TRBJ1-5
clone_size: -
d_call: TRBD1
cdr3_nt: TGTGCCAGCAGTTACTCAGGGACAGGGGGTCAGCCCCAGCATTTT
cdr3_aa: CASSYSGTGGQPQHF

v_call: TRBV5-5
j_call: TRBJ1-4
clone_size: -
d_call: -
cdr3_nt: TGTGCCAGCAGTTCACTCGGGGGTCATAATGAAAAACTGTTTTTT
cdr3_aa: CASSSLGGHNEKLFF

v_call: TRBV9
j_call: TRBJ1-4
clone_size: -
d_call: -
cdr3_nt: TGTGCCAGCAGCGTCGGGACTAGTAATGAAAAACTGTTTTTT
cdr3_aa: CASSVGTSNEKLFF

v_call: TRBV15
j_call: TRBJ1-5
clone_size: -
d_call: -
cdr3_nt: TGTGCCACCAGCAGTAGTCAGGGGAATCAGCCCCAGCATTTT
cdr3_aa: CATSSSQGNQPQHF

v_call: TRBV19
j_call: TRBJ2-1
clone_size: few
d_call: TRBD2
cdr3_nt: TGTGCTGTGAGGGCTAGCGGGAAAGGGGAGCAGTTCTTC
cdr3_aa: CAVRASGKGEQFF

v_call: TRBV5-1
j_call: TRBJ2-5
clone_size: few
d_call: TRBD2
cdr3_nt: TGCGCCAGCAGCTCTAGCGGTGGGGAGACCCAGTACTTC
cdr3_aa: CASSSSGGETQYF

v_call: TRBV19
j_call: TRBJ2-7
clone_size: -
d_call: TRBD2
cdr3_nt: TGTGCCAGTAGCGGGACTAGCTACGAGCAGTACTTC
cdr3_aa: CASSGTSYEQYF

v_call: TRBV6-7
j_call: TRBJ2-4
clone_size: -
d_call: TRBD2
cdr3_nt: TGTGCCAGTCCTTGGGGTGAGCGGGAGTTAGCCAAAAACATTCAGTACTTC
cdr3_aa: CASPWGERELAKNIQYF

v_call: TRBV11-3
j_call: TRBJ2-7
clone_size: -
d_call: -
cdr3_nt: TGTGCCAGCAGCCCCCAGGCCTCAGCCTACGAGCAGTACTTC
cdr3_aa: CASSPQASAYEQYF

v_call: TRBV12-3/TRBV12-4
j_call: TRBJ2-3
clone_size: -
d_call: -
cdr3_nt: TGTGCCAGCTCTGTTGGCACAGATACGCAGTATTTT
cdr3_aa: CASSVGTDTQYF

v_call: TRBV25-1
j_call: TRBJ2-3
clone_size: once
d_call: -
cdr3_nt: TGTGCCAGCAGTGATCCAGGGCAGTCGGTTACGCAGTATTTT
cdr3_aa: CASSDPGQSVTQYF

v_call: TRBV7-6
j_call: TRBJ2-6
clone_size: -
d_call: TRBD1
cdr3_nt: TGTGCCAGCAGCCCTGACAGGGCTGGGGCCAACGTCCTGACTTTC
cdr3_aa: CASSPDRAGANVLTF

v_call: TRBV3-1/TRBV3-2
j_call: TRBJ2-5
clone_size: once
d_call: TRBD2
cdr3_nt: TGTGCCAGCAGCCCGAGGGGTCGGCTAGCGGGATTAGGAGAGACCCAGTACTTC
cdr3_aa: CASSPRGRLAGLGETQYF

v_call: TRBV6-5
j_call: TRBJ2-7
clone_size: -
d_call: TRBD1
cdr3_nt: TGTGCCAGCAGTTACTCCGGGACAGGGGGCGGCGAGCAGTACTTC
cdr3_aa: CASSYSGTGGGEQYF

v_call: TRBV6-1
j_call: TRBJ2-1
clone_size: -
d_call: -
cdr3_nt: TGTGCCAGCAGTGAACAGGTCGGTCTTAGCTCCTACAATGAGCAGTTCTTC
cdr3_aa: CASSEQVGLSSYNEQFF

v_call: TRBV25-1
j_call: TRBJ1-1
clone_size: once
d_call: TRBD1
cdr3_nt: TGTGCCAGCAGTACAAGACAGGGAGGCACTGAAGCTTTCTTT
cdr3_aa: CASSTRQGGTEAFF

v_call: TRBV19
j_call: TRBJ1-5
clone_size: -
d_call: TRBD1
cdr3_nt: TGTGCCAGTAGTACTCGACAGGGAGAAAATCAGCCCCAGCATTTT
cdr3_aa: CASSTRQGENQPQHF

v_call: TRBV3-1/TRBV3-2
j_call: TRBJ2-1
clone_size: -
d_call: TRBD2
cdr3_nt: TGTGCCAGCAGCCAAGATGCTAGCGGGGATTATGGTGAGCAGTTCTTC
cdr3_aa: CASSQDASGDYGEQFF

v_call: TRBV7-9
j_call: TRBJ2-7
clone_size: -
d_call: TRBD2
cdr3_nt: TGTGCCAGCAGCTTATCCCGGACTAGCGGGAGCTCCTACGAGCAGTACTTC
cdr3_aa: CASSLSRTSGSSYEQYF

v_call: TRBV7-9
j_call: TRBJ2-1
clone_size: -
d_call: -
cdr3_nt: TGTGCCAGCAGCCCACGGGACACCTACAATGAGCAGTTCTTC
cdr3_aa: CASSPRDTYNEQFF

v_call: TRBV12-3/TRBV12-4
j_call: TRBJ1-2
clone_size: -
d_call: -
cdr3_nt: TGTGCCAGCAGTTCGGGGACATTAGAGGGCTACACCTTC
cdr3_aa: CASSSGTLEGYTF

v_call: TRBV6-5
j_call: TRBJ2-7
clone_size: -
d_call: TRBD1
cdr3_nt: TGTGCCAGCAGCCAAACCGGGACAGGGAGGGGCGAGCAGTACTTC
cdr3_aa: CASSQTGTGRGEQYF

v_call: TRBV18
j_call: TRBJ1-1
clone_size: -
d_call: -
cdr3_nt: TGTGCCAGCTCACCATTAGTCCAGGACACTGAAGCTTTCTTT
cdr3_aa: CASSPLVQDTEAFF

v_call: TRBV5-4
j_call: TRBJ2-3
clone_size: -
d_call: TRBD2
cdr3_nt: TGTGCCAGCATTCCGGGCCCGGGGGGAGATACGCAGTATTTT
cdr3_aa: CASIPGPGGDTQYF

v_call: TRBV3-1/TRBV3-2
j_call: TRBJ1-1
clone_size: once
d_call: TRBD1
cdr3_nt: TGTGCCAGCAGGACAGGGTTCTCTGAAGCTTTCTTT
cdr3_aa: CASRTGFSEAFF

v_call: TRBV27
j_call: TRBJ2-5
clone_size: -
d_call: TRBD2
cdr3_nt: TGTGCCAGCTCGGGACTAGCGGAAGAGACCCAGTACTTC
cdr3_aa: CASSGLAEETQYF

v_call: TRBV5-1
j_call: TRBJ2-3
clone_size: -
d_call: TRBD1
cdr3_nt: TGCGCCAGCAGCCAAGACAGGGTCGGGCGGAGCACAGATACGCAGTATTTT
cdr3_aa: CASSQDRVGRSTDTQYF

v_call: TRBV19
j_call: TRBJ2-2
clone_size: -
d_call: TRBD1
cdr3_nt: TGTGCCAGTAGTATAGAACAGGGGTCCACCGGGGAGCTGTTTTTT
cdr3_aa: CASSIEQGSTGELFF